This T cell receptor beta chain was sequenced for a study of CD8 T cells in ankylosing spondylitis. V was clipped by 3 bases and J by 1 base, with 13 bases between them. Looked up from germline, CDR1 is DFQATT and CDR2 is SNEGSKA (reference sequence). The CDR3 consists of 15 residues. Generation of TCR beta libraries employed quantitative 5'-RACE incorporating molecular barcodes. One entry per CDR3 protein results from TCRdb running MiXCR on the 5' RACE reads. Counted here are some 800,000 distinct CDR3 sequences, 10% to 15% occurring once; the ten biggest clones make up about 0.49%. Only a few counts were recorded for this clonotype. Its target is unknown. Overall study findings and caveats: According to the report, clones linked to the disease were significantly enriched in matched synovial fluid samples taken from ankylosing spondylitis patients. The authors found the disease-linked clones to be CD8+ and relatively rare in peripheral blood. A TCR beta motif of several highly homologous variants seemed to mark ankylosing spondylitis blood.

Input material: blood, either unsorted or a sorted T cell fraction (not recorded which). The receptor comes from a male donor with ankylosing spondylitis. This chain connects TRBV20-1 to TRBJ1-3; D remains unclear. The CDR3 reads CSARDGRGSGNTIYF. Written as DNA, the CDR3 is TGCAGTGCTAGGGACGGGCGAGGTTCTGGAAACACCATATATTTT.